One sample yielded the 5 T cell receptor beta chains listed below, sequenced in a study of blood T cell repertoires in COVID-19. Repertoires were generated with immunoSEQ multiplex PCR, while TCRdb's copy carries only in-frame clones and drops some. The data hold tens of thousands of clones, with approximately 85% observed a single time. Specimen: peripheral blood. Every receptor here comes from a human donor in a cohort sampled during active COVID-19.

The V gene is TRBV7-2, the J gene TRBJ2-2, with D possibly being TRBD2 (5 bases). CDR1 SGHTA and CDR2 FQGNSA come from the germline V gene. Trimming pared 6 bases from V and 5 bases from J, leaving 10 bases between. The CDR3 has 13 residues. In DNA, the CDR3 is TGTGCCAGCAGGAGAAGCGGTACCGGGGAGCTGTTTTTT. Its translation: CASRRSGTGELFF. The full variable domain, completed using reference TRBV7-2 and TRBJ2-2, is GAGVSQSPSNKVTEKGKDVELRCDPISGHTALYWYRQSLGQGLEFLIYFQGNSAPDKSGLPSDRFSAERTGGSVSTLTIQRTQQEDSAVYLCASRRSGTGELFFGEGSRLTVL.

This chain joins TRBV28 and TRBJ2-2; the D is unclear. This CDR3 spans 11 amino acids. The V end was cut by 7 bases, the J end by 3 bases, with 3 bases between. CDR1 and CDR2 (germline): MDHEN, SYDVKM. This chain's CDR3 is CASTYTGELFF. Written as DNA, the CDR3 is TGTGCCAGCACCTACACCGGGGAGCTGTTTTTT.

This chain links TRBV6-4 with TRBJ2-3; 8 bases map to TRBD1. Unmatched junction bases numbered 4, after V lost 9 bases and J lost 2 bases. Germline CDR1 is MRHNA and CDR2 is SNTAGT. This CDR3 is built from 13 residues. The chain's CDR3 is CASSTGATDTQYF. The CDR3 coding sequence is TGTGCCAGTTCGACAGGGGCCACAGATACGCAGTATTTT.

The chain carries TRBV3-1 (or the pseudogene TRBV3-2) and TRBJ1-5, with no clear D. CDR1 is LGHDT and CDR2 is YNNKEL in the germline V gene (reference sequence). The V end was cut by 4 bases, the J end by 4 bases, with 5 bases between. CDR3 length: 12 amino acids. CDR3 nucleotide sequence: TGTGCCAGCAGCCTCCCTAATCAGCCCCAGCATTTT. This encodes CASSLPNQPQHF.

The chain employs TRBV5-4 and TRBJ1-3; D unclear. The CDR3 contains 14 residues. Germline loops: CDR1 SGHNT, CDR2 YYREEE (reference sequence). Trimming stripped 0 bases from V and 2 bases from J, with 6 bases between. The CDR3 DNA reads TGTGCCAGCAGCTTGGGCGGTCCTGGAAACACCATATATTTT. The encoded protein is CASSLGGPGNTIYF.